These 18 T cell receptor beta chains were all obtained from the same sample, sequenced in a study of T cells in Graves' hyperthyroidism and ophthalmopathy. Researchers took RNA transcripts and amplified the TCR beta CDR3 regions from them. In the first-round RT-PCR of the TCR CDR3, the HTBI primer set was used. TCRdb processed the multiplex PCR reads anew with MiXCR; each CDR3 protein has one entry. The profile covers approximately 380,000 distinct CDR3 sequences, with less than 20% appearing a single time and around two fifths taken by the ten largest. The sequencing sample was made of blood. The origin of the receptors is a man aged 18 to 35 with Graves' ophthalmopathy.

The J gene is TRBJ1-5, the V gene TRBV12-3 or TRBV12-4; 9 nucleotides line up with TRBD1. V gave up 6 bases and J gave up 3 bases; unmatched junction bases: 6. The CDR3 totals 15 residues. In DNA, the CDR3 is TGTGCCAGCAGCTATACAGGGGGCCCCAATCAGCCCCAGCATTTT. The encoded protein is CASSYTGGPNQPQHF.

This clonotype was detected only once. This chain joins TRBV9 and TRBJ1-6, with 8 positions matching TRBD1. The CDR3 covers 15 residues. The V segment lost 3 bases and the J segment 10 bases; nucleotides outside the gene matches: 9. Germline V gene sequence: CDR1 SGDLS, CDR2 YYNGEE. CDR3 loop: CASSASTGESSPLHF. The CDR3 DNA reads TGTGCCAGCAGCGCATCGACAGGGGAGAGCTCACCCCTCCACTTT.

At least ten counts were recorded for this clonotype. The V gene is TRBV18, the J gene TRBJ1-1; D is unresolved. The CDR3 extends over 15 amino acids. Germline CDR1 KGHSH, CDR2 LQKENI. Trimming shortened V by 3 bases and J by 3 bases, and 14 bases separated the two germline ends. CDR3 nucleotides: TGTGCCAGCTCACCGAAGGTGGGAACGGACACTGAAGCTTTCTTT. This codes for CASSPKVGTDTEAFF.

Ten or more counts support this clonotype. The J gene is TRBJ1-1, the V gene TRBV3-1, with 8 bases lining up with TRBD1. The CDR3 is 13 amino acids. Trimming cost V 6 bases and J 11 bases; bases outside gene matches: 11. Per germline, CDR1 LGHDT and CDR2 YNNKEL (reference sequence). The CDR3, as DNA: TGTGCCAGCAGTTTTCAGGGGGCGTTGGGTGCTTTCTTT. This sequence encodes CASSFQGALGAFF.

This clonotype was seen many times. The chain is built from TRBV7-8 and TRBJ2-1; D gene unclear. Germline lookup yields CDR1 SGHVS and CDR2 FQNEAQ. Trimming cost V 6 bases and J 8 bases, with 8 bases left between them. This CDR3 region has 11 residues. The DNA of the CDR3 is TGTGCCAGCAGGCAGAGCGATGAGCAGTTCTTC. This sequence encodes CASRQSDEQFF.

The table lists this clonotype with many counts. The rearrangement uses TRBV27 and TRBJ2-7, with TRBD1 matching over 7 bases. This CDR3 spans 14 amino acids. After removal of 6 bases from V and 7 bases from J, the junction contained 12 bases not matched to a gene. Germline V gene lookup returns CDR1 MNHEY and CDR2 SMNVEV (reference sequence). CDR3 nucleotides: TGTGCCAGCAGCTTGACAGGGCTAATGGGGGAGCAGTACTTC. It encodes CASSLTGLMGEQYF.

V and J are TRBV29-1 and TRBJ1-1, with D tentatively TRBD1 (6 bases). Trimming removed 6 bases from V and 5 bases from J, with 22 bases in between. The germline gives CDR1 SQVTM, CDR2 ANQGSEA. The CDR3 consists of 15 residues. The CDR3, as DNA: TGCAGCGTCTTGCTAGGGAAGTTTGACAGGACTGAAGCTTTCTTT. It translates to CSVLLGKFDRTEAFF. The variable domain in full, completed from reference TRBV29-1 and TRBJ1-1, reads SAVISQKPSRDICQRGTSLTIQCQVDSQVTMMFWYRQQPGQSLTLIATANQGSEATYESGFVIDKFPISRPNLTFSTLTVSNMSPEDSSIYLCSVLLGKFDRTEAFFGQGTRLTVV.

CDR3 DNA sequence: TGTGCCAGCTCACCCCTCGGGACAGAGATTTACGAGCAGTACTTC. This translates into CASSPLGTEIYEQYF. The V gene is TRBV18, the J gene TRBJ2-7, with 7 bases fitting TRBD1. Germline V gives CDR1 KGHSH, CDR2 LQKENI. V was clipped by 3 bases and J by 4 bases; unmatched bases: 9. The CDR3 runs to 15 residues.

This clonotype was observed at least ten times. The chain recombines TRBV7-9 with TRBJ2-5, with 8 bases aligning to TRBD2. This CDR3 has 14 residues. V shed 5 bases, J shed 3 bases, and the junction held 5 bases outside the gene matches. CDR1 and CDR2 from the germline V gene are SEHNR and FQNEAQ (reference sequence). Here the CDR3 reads CASSVILAEETQYF. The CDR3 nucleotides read TGTGCCAGCAGCGTGATACTAGCGGAAGAGACCCAGTACTTC.

As DNA, the CDR3 is TGTGCCAGCAGTGGGACAGGGGGGTTCTATGGCTACACCTTC. Its protein is CASSGTGGFYGYTF. This chain uses TRBV2 with TRBJ1-2; 10 bases match TRBD1. The germline gives CDR1 SNHLY, CDR2 FYNNEI. The length of the CDR3 is 14 residues. Losses at the gene ends were 4 bases for V and 4 bases for J; bases not matched to a gene: 3. Based on the CDR3 plus reference TRBV2 and TRBJ1-2, the full variable domain is EPEVTQTPSHQVTQMGQEVILRCVPISNHLYFYWYRQILGQKVEFLVSFYNNEISEKSEIFDDQFSVERPDGSNFTLKIRSTKLEDSAMYFCASSGTGGFYGYTFGSGTRLTVV.

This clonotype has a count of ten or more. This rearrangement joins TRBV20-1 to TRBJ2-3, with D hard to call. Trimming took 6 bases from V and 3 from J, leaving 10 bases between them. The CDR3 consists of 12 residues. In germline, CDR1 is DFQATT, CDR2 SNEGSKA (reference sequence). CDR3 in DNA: TGCAGTGCGGAAGAAGGAACAGATACGCAGTATTTT. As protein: CSAEEGTDTQYF.

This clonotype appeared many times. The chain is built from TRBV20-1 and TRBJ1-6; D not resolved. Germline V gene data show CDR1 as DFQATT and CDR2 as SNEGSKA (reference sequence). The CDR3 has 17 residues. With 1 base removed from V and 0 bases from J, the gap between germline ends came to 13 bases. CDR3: CSARVETLGSYNSPLHF. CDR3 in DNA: TGCAGTGCTAGAGTTGAGACCCTCGGCTCCTATAATTCACCCCTCCACTTT.

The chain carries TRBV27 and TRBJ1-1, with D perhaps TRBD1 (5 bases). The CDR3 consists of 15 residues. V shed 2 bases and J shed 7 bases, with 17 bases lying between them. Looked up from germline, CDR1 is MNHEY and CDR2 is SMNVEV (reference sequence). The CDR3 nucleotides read TGTGCCAGCAGTTTACCCAGGGCGACGAACGGTGAAGCTTTCTTT. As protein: CASSLPRATNGEAFF.

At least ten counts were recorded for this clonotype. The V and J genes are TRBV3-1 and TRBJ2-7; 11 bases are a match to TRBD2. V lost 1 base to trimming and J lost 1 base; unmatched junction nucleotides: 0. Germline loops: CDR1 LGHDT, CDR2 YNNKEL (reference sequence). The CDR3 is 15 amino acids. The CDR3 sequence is CASSQGLAGSYEQYF. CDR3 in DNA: TGTGCCAGCAGCCAAGGACTAGCGGGGTCCTACGAGCAGTACTTC.

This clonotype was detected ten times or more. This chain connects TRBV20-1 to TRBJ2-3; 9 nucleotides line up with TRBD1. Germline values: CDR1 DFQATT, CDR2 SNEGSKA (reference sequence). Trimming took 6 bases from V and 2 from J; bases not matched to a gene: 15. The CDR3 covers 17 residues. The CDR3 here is CSAPRSGTGTFTDTQYF. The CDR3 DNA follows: TGCAGTGCCCCAAGGTCCGGGACAGGGACTTTCACAGATACGCAGTATTTT.

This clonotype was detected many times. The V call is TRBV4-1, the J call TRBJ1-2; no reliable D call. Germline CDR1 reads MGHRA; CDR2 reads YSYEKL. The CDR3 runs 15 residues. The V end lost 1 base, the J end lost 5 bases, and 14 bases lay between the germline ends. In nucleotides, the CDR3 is TGCGCCAGCAGCCAAGGGATAGGGTATACTTATGGCTACACCTTC. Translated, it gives CASSQGIGYTYGYTF.

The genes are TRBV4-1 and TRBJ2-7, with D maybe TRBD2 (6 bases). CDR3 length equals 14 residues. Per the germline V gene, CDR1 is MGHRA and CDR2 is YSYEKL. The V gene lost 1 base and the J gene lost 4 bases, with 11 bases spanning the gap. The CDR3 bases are TGCGCCAGCAGCCAAGTCGCGGGGACGTACGAGCAGTACTTC. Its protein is CASSQVAGTYEQYF.

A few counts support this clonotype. CDR3 residues: CASSFTSQGTGNTIYF. The CDR3 nucleotides are TGCGCCAGCAGCTTCACCTCACAGGGAACTGGAAACACCATATATTTT. The chain joins TRBV5-1 to TRBJ1-3; weak D call: TRBD1 (6 bases). Germline assignment: CDR1 SGHRS and CDR2 YFSETQ. V was clipped by 2 bases and J by 2 bases, with 14 bases between them. The CDR3 is made up of 16 amino acids.